These 8 T cell receptor beta chains share one sample of origin, sequenced in a study of OX40 agonist ivuxolimab in advanced cancers. The data were produced by immunoSEQ multiplex PCR, yet TCRdb's version contains in-frame clones alone and is incomplete. The sample contains under 80,000 clones, about 92% of which appear only once. The starting material was CD4+ or CD8+ T cells sorted from blood, obtained in a trial of the OX40 agonist ivuxolimab. The origin of the receptors is an adult with an advanced solid tumor such as melanoma, head and neck, liver or kidney cancer.

The chain links TRBV5-6 to TRBJ2-1; the match to TRBD1 covers 11 bases. V shed 0 bases, J shed 8 bases, and the junction held 7 bases outside the gene matches. Germline V gives CDR1 SGHDT, CDR2 YYEEEE. The CDR3 extends over 16 amino acids. CDR3 sequence: CASSLDWTGGLDEQFF. The CDR3 bases are TGTGCCAGCAGCTTGGATTGGACAGGGGGCTTAGATGAGCAGTTCTTC.

This chain joins TRBV5-1 and TRBJ2-4; 12 nucleotides match TRBD1. V trimming: 1 base; J trimming: 8 bases; junction bases outside the gene matches: 4. The CDR3 length is 15 residues. Germline V gene lookup returns CDR1 SGHRS and CDR2 YFSETQ. The CDR3 bases are TGCGCCAGCAGCTTGCGGGACAGGGGGCAGGACATTCAGTACTTC. It translates to CASSLRDRGQDIQYF.

This chain joins TRBV7-9 and TRBJ1-6; D is possibly TRBD1 (5 bases). This CDR3 is built from 12 residues. Germline V gene lookup returns CDR1 SEHNR and CDR2 FQNEAQ (reference sequence). The germline V and J ends were trimmed by 8 bases and 10 bases, with 12 bases remaining between them. Written as DNA, the CDR3 is TGTGCCAGCGGCCTTGGGGGGTCACCCCTCCACTTT. This encodes CASGLGGSPLHF.

This clone showed up just once. The rearrangement links TRBV27 to TRBJ2-7; tentatively, D is TRBD1 or TRBD2 (5 bases each). The CDR3 consists of 16 residues. Trimming pared 1 base from V and 2 bases from J, leaving 15 bases between. Germline CDR1 is MNHEY and CDR2 is SMNVEV (reference sequence). The DNA for the CDR3 is TGTGCCAGCAGTTTATGGGGGACCTCGGTGGCCTACGAGCAGTACTTC. It encodes CASSLWGTSVAYEQYF.

The chain uses TRBV6-5 and TRBJ2-1; TRBD1 agrees at 8 bases. The germline CDR1 and CDR2 sequences are MNHEY and SVGAGI. CDR3 size: 13 residues. Trimming at V came to 2 bases and at J to 9 bases, leaving 3 bases not matched to a gene. CDR3 coding DNA: TGTGCCAGCAGTTACCCGACAGGGGTTGAGCAGTTCTTC. Protein: CASSYPTGVEQFF.

V gene TRBV7-6 combines with J gene TRBJ2-7; 7 nucleotides line up with TRBD1. Germline V gene sequence: CDR1 SGHVS, CDR2 FNYEAQ. CDR3 size: 14 residues. The V segment lost 6 bases and the J segment 0 bases; nucleotides outside the gene matches: 5. This chain's CDR3 is CASRATGSSYEQYF. The CDR3 bases are TGTGCCAGCAGAGCGACAGGGTCCTCCTACGAGCAGTACTTC.

The chain uses TRBV6-1 and TRBJ1-1; tentatively, D is TRBD1 (5 bases). This CDR3 has 14 residues. Per germline, CDR1 MNHNS and CDR2 SASEGT. V was pared by 4 bases and J by 5 bases, with 14 bases between. In DNA form, the CDR3 reads TGTGCCAGCAGTGCTTGGCAGGGCGGGACTGAAGCTTTCTTT. It specifies CASSAWQGGTEAFF.

The chain joins TRBV29-1 to TRBJ1-3; D is possibly TRBD1 (5 bases). Trimming stripped 1 base from V and 0 bases from J, with 13 bases between. Germline V gene data show CDR1 as SQVTM and CDR2 as ANQGSEA. This CDR3 is built from 16 residues. This CDR3 reads CSVEVAQTVSGNTIYF. As DNA, the CDR3 is TGCAGCGTTGAAGTCGCTCAGACAGTCTCTGGAAACACCATATATTTT.